This T cell receptor beta chain was obtained from a study of early T cells in non-severe SARS-CoV-2 infection. On the study more broadly: Bulk RNA taken from unsorted whole blood was sequenced, leaving chains unpaired.

The CDR3 runs to 13 residues. CDR1 is SNHLY, CDR2 FYNNEI, per germline. V was pared by 5 bases and J by 4 bases, with 10 bases between. Using its own MiXCR run on the 5' RACE reads, TCRdb lists one record per CDR3 protein. Counted here are 70,000 to 75,000 distinct CDR3 sequences, around 12% occurring once; the ten biggest clones make up around 4.5%. This clonotype was picked up many times. This chain links TRBV2 with TRBJ2-3, with TRBD2 as a possible D gene (5 bases). The sequence was obtained from an adult who was a healthcare worker with PCR-confirmed SARS-CoV-2 infection or an uninfected control (not recorded which). Source material: whole blood. The CDR3 region has the DNA TGTGCCAGCAGTACGAAGGAGGCAGATACGCAGTATTTT. Amino acid sequence: CASSTKEADTQYF.